These 14 T cell receptor beta chains were all obtained from the same sample, sequenced in a study of early T cells in non-severe SARS-CoV-2 infection. TCRdb re-called the 5' RACE reads through MiXCR, storing one row per CDR3 protein. The sample lists some 100,000 distinct CDR3 sequences, approximately 15% occurring once. The sample was whole blood. The receptors originated from an adult who was a healthcare worker with PCR-confirmed SARS-CoV-2 infection or an uninfected control (not recorded which).

CDR3 in amino acids: CASSPGNNYEQYV. In nucleotides, the CDR3 is TGTGCCAGCTCACCAGGGAATAACTACGAGCAGTACGTC. J is TRBJ2-7 and V is TRBV18; D unresolved. Trimming removed 2 bases from V and 3 bases from J, with 8 bases in between. This CDR3 has 13 residues. Per germline, CDR1 KGHSH and CDR2 LQKENI.

V gene TRBV11-1 combines with J gene TRBJ2-7; D uncertain. Trimming shortened V by 0 bases and J by 3 bases, and 6 bases separated the two germline ends. The germline V gene encodes CDR1 SGHAT and CDR2 FQDESV (reference sequence). This CDR3 comprises 13 residues. This CDR3 reads CASSLASGYEQYV. DNA for the CDR3: TGTGCCAGCAGCTTAGCGTCGGGCTACGAGCAGTACGTC.

This clonotype was seen more than once but under ten times. V usage is TRBV29-1 and J usage is TRBJ2-5, with D perhaps assigned TRBD1 or TRBD2 (6 bases each). V was clipped by 6 bases and J by 7 bases, with 18 bases between them. CDR1 SQVTM and CDR2 ANQGSEA come from the germline V gene. The CDR3 covers 13 residues. The CDR3 sequence: CSVQFGGSGTQYF. In DNA form, the CDR3 reads TGCAGCGTACAGTTCGGGGGCTCGGGGACCCAGTACTTC.

The chain uses TRBV7-2 and TRBJ2-3; D is uncertain. The CDR3 is 14 residues long. V was pared by 10 bases and J by 8 bases, with 22 bases between. Per germline, CDR1 SGHTA and CDR2 FQGNSA. Here the CDR3 DNA reads TGTGCCAACAGTCCTCATCTCACGGGTAGTACGCAGTATTTT. This sequence encodes CANSPHLTGSTQYF.

The chain links TRBV29-1 to TRBJ1-1; 8 bases agree with TRBD1. The CDR3 spans 12 residues. From germline, CDR1 is SQVTM and CDR2 ANQGSEA. J gave up 9 bases and V 4 bases, and 7 bases lay outside the gene matches. The CDR3 DNA is TGCAGCGTTGGGGATCGGACAGGGCAAGCTTTCTTT. It codes for CSVGDRTGQAFF.

The chain recombines TRBV7-6 with TRBJ2-7, with D uncertain. Trimming stripped 3 bases from V and 2 bases from J, with 14 bases between. The CDR3 has 15 amino acids. CDR1 and CDR2 (germline): SGHVS, FNYEAQ. Here the CDR3 DNA reads TGTGCCAGCAGCTTGGCCGCACAACCTACCTACGAGCAGTACGTC. Translated: CASSLAAQPTYEQYV.

The V and J genes are TRBV2 and TRBJ1-5; 9 bases fit TRBD1. V was pared by 5 bases and J by 3 bases, with 5 bases of the junction left unmatched. Per germline, CDR1 SNHLY and CDR2 FYNNEI. This CDR3 spans 15 amino acids. CDR3 protein: CASSSGQGNNQPQHF. The CDR3 nucleotides are TGTGCCAGCAGTTCCGGACAGGGGAACAATCAGCCCCAGCATTTT.

The chain joins TRBV11-3 to TRBJ2-1; D could derive from TRBD1 or TRBD2 (6 bases each). V was cut by 2 bases and J by 5 bases, with 13 bases left in between. The CDR3 is 15 amino acids. The germline gives CDR1 SGHNT, CDR2 YENEEA. The CDR3 here is CASSLRGDPNNEQFF. CDR3 nucleotides: TGTGCCAGCAGCTTAAGGGGGGACCCCAACAATGAGCAGTTCTTC.

V is TRBV14 and J is TRBJ1-4; no firm D call. V was cut by 1 base and J by 5 bases, with 8 bases left in between. The CDR3 covers 14 residues. Germline V gene lookup returns CDR1 SGHDN and CDR2 FVKESK. In DNA, the CDR3 is TGTGCCAGCAGCCAAGTTGGCTGGAATGAAAAACTGTTTTTT. Its translation: CASSQVGWNEKLFF. Together with reference TRBV14 and TRBJ1-4, the CDR3 gives the full variable domain: EAGVTQFPSHSVIEKGQTVTLRCDPISGHDNLYWYRRVMGKEIKFLLHFVKESKQDESGMPNNRFLAERTGGTYSTLKVQPAELEDSGVYFCASSQVGWNEKLFFGSGTQLSVL.

The chain carries TRBV12-3 or TRBV12-4 and TRBJ1-6; no reliable D call. The CDR3 totals 12 residues. V shed 5 bases and J shed 6 bases, with 5 bases lying between them. The CDR3 sequence: CASSHSNSPLHF. CDR3 nucleotide sequence: TGTGCCAGCAGTCACAGTAATTCACCCCTCCACTTT.

This clonotype was seen at least ten times. V usage is TRBV9 and J usage is TRBJ2-1; no clear D gene. V lost 3 bases and J 4 bases, leaving 8 bases between the germline ends. This CDR3 has 13 residues. The germline V gene encodes CDR1 SGDLS and CDR2 YYNGEE. In DNA form, the CDR3 reads TGTGCCAGCAGCGCGAAGGTTTACAATGAGCAGTTCTTC. Translating it yields CASSAKVYNEQFF.

CDR3 amino acids: CASSSHQPNEKLFF. CDR3 DNA: TGTGCCAGCAGCTCCCACCAGCCGAATGAAAAACTGTTTTTT. The chain employs TRBV13 and TRBJ1-4; D remains ambiguous. V was pared by 4 bases and J by 5 bases, with 11 bases between. Germline V gene sequence: CDR1 PRHDT, CDR2 FYEKMQ (reference sequence). The CDR3 is made up of 14 amino acids. Filled out from reference TRBV13 and TRBJ1-4, the complete variable domain reads AAGVIQSPRHLIKEKRETATLKCYPIPRHDTVYWYQQGPGQDPQFLISFYEKMQSDKGSIPDRFSAQQFSDYHSELNMSSLELGDSALYFCASSSHQPNEKLFFGSGTQLSVL.

There are a few counts of this clonotype. The chain has TRBV7-2 and TRBJ2-2, with TRBD1 matching over 7 bases. The CDR3 covers 14 residues. Trimming took 1 base from V and 7 from J; bases not matched to a gene: 3. The germline CDR1 and CDR2 sequences are SGHTA and FQGNSA. Here the CDR3 DNA reads TGTGCCAGCAGCTTAGAGGGGGCGCGCGGGGAGCTGTTTTTT. It translates to CASSLEGARGELFF. Based on the CDR3 plus reference TRBV7-2 and TRBJ2-2, the full variable domain is GAGVSQSPSNKVTEKGKDVELRCDPISGHTALYWYRQSLGQGLEFLIYFQGNSAPDKSGLPSDRFSAERTGGSVSTLTIQRTQQEDSAVYLCASSLEGARGELFFGEGSRLTVL.

The table lists this clonotype with a few counts. The chain joins TRBV15 to TRBJ2-5, with a tentative D call TRBD2 (5 bases). The CDR3 has 16 amino acids. Germline V gene data show CDR1 as LNHNV and CDR2 as YYDKDF (reference sequence). The ends were cut back, 0 bases at V and 4 bases at J, with 15 bases in the middle. The CDR3 here is CATSREPSLGSETQYF. The CDR3, as DNA: TGTGCCACCAGCAGAGAGCCCTCACTAGGGTCAGAGACCCAGTACTTC.